What follows are 18 T cell receptor beta chains derived from one specimen sequenced in a study of T cells in Graves' hyperthyroidism and ophthalmopathy. There were TCR beta CDR3 regions amplified from RNA transcripts. HTBI primers were employed in a first-round RT-PCR of the TCR CDR3. TCRdb reprocessed the multiplex PCR reads with MiXCR, giving one entry per CDR3 protein. The sample yields about 530,000 distinct CDR3 sequences, 17% seen once. Sequencing was carried out using blood. Source of these receptors: a woman younger than 30 with Graves' ophthalmopathy.

This clonotype was seen ten or more times. This chain links TRBV28 with TRBJ1-5; 8 nucleotides line up with TRBD1. Germline trimming cut 5 bases from V and 3 bases from J; bases unmatched to any gene: 9. Germline assignment: CDR1 MDHEN and CDR2 SYDVKM. The CDR3 covers 16 residues. CDR3 DNA: TGTGCCAGCAGTACGCCGGGACAGGCTATCAATCAGCCCCAGCATTTT. Its translation: CASSTPGQAINQPQHF. The variable domain in full, completed from reference TRBV28 and TRBJ1-5, reads DVKVTQSSRYLVKRTGEKVFLECVQDMDHENMFWYRQDPGLGLRLIYFSYDVKMKEKGDIPEGYSVSREKKERFSLILESASTNQTSMYLCASSTPGQAINQPQHFGDGTRLSIL.

The chain couples TRBV10-3 to TRBJ2-2; D is perhaps TRBD1 (5 bases). CDR1 and CDR2 (germline): ENHRY, SYGVKD. Trimming pared 4 bases from V and 1 base from J, leaving 7 bases between. This CDR3 contains 14 residues. This chain's CDR3 is CAISVRGNTGELFF. CDR3 nucleotide sequence: TGTGCCATCAGTGTAAGGGGGAACACCGGGGAGCTGTTTTTT.

The chain is built from TRBV6-4 and TRBJ1-6; no clear D gene. CDR3 size: 13 residues. Germline V gives CDR1 MRHNA, CDR2 SNTAGT. Trimming pared 4 bases from V and 10 bases from J, leaving 11 bases between. Here the CDR3 DNA reads TGTGCCAGCAGTGTCCGTATTGACTCACCCCTCCACTTT. Its translation is CASSVRIDSPLHF.

There are many counts of this clonotype. The V gene is TRBV18, the J gene TRBJ2-7; 11 nucleotides align to TRBD2. The CDR3 runs 15 residues. With V trimmed by 3 bases and J by 9 bases, 10 bases remained unmatched. Germline CDR1 KGHSH, CDR2 LQKENI. CDR3 loop: CASSPPVLAGVWQYF. In DNA form, the CDR3 reads TGTGCCAGCTCACCTCCGGTACTAGCGGGAGTTTGGCAGTACTTC.

This rearrangement joins TRBV4-1 to TRBJ2-7, with a weak D call TRBD2 (5 bases). The V end was cut by 0 bases, the J end by 1 base, with 10 bases between. The CDR3 loop spans 15 amino acids. Germline lookup yields CDR1 MGHRA and CDR2 YSYEKL. CDR3 nucleotide sequence: TGCGCCAGCAGCCAAGAGGCTAGCCGATCCTACGAGCAGTACTTC. Amino acids: CASSQEASRSYEQYF.

This clonotype has ten or more counts. V gene TRBV28 combines with J gene TRBJ2-6; D might be TRBD1 (6 bases). Per germline, CDR1 MDHEN and CDR2 SYDVKM. This CDR3 spans 15 amino acids. Trimming removed 4 bases from V and 2 bases from J, with 9 bases in between. CDR3 sequence (DNA): TGTGCCAGCAGTTCAGGACAGACTGGGGCCAACGTCCTGACTTTC. It encodes CASSSGQTGANVLTF.

This clonotype has a count of ten or more. CDR3 in amino acids: CASSLHPYEQYF. The CDR3 DNA follows: TGTGCCAGCAGTTTACATCCCTACGAGCAGTACTTC. The chain recombines TRBV28 with TRBJ2-7; the D is unclear. CDR3 length: 12 amino acids. The V end was cut by 2 bases, the J end by 2 bases, with 4 bases between. Germline CDR1 MDHEN, CDR2 SYDVKM.

This clonotype came up a few times. J is TRBJ1-1 and V is TRBV6-1; TRBD1 is a possible D gene (5 bases). Between the trimmed V and J ends, which lost 8 bases and 5 bases, there was a span of 15 bases. The CDR3 contains 13 residues. Per germline, CDR1 MNHNS and CDR2 SASEGT. CDR3 sequence: CASQTGGWTEAFF. The CDR3 nucleotides read TGTGCCAGCCAGACGGGGGGGTGGACTGAAGCTTTCTTT.

This clonotype was seen a handful of times. V gene TRBV5-1 combines with J gene TRBJ2-1; 9 positions match TRBD2. The V and J ends lost 6 bases and 6 bases, in that order; junction bases with no gene match: 7. Germline-derived CDR1 and CDR2 are SGHRS and YFSETQ. The CDR3 length is 14 residues. CDR3 in DNA: TGCGCCAGCAAAGGTTCTAGCGGGACCAATGAGCAGTTCTTC. Translated, it gives CASKGSSGTNEQFF. The variable domain in full, completed from reference TRBV5-1 and TRBJ2-1, reads KAGVTQTPRYLIKTRGQQVTLSCSPISGHRSVSWYQQTPGQGLQFLFEYFSETQRNKGNFPGRFSGRQFSNSRSEMNVSTLELGDSALYLCASKGSSGTNEQFFGPGTRLTVL.

This clonotype was recorded at least ten times. The CDR3 DNA sequence: TGTGCCAGCACCCCACATTTCGGGTCGAACACTGAAGCTTTCTTT. Translation: CASTPHFGSNTEAFF. This rearrangement joins TRBV28 to TRBJ1-1; unclear D gene. Germline values: CDR1 MDHEN, CDR2 SYDVKM. Trimming took off 7 bases at V and 1 base at J, with 16 bases between the two ends. The CDR3 length is 15 residues.

This clonotype was picked up many times. The V gene is TRBV6-8, the J gene TRBJ1-2; D unclear. Germline values: CDR1 MNHGY, CDR2 SAAAGT. The germline V and J ends were trimmed by 7 bases and 0 bases, with 12 bases remaining between them. The CDR3 is made up of 14 amino acids. The CDR3 loop reads CASTLPDPNYGYTF. The CDR3 DNA reads as TGTGCCAGCACCCTACCGGATCCTAACTATGGCTACACCTTC.

J is TRBJ2-1 and V is TRBV19; 10 positions match TRBD1. Germline values: CDR1 LNHDA, CDR2 SQIVND (reference sequence). This CDR3 is built from 14 residues. V shed 8 bases and J 6 bases; nucleotides not matched to a gene: 7. The CDR3 DNA reads TGTGCCAGTCTTAGGGACAGGGGTTCCAATGAGCAGTTCTTC. Its protein is CASLRDRGSNEQFF. The full variable domain, completed using reference TRBV19 and TRBJ2-1, is DGGITQSPKYLFRKEGQNVTLSCEQNLNHDAMYWYRQDPGQGLRLIYYSQIVNDFQKGDIAEGYSVSREKKESFPLTVTSAQKNPTAFYLCASLRDRGSNEQFFGPGTRLTVL.

There are a few counts of this clonotype. The chain couples TRBV10-3 to TRBJ2-1, with 14 bases aligning to TRBD2. V gave up 11 bases and J gave up 0 bases; unmatched junction bases: 12. Germline CDR1 ENHRY, CDR2 SYGVKD. This CDR3 spans 18 amino acids. The CDR3: CASRGTSGSWSSYNEQFF. The CDR3 DNA follows: TGTGCCTCCAGGGGGACTAGCGGGAGCTGGAGCTCCTACAATGAGCAGTTCTTC.

This clonotype was seen repeatedly, ten times or more. The CDR3 DNA is TGTGCCAGCAGTTTGTCGCCCCGGGCGTACAATGAGCAGTTCTTC. Amino acid sequence: CASSLSPRAYNEQFF. The chain carries TRBV28 and TRBJ2-1; no reliable D call. The CDR3 has 15 amino acids. Looked up from germline, CDR1 is MDHEN and CDR2 is SYDVKM. Trimming left V 3 bases short and J 4 bases short, with 13 bases between.

The table lists this clonotype with many counts. The CDR3, as DNA: TGTGCCAGCAGTTTATCGAGTGGGTCAGGGCCCTTCTATGGCTACACCTTC. This translates into CASSLSSGSGPFYGYTF. This chain joins TRBV12-3 or TRBV12-4 and TRBJ1-2; TRBD1 might be the D (5 bases). Trimming removed 2 bases from V and 4 bases from J, with 20 bases in between. The CDR3 spans 17 residues.

This chain connects TRBV10-3 to TRBJ2-7; the D is unclear. V lost 3 bases to trimming and J lost 5 bases, with 11 bases between them. Germline CDR1 and CDR2: ENHRY and SYGVKD. CDR3 length: 13 amino acids. CDR3 sequence (DNA): TGTGCCATCAGTGATAACCAGCCAGACGAGCAGTACTTC. Translation gives CAISDNQPDEQYF.

The V call is TRBV20-1, the J call TRBJ2-7; 7 bases line up with TRBD1. Germline values: CDR1 DFQATT, CDR2 SNEGSKA (reference sequence). Unmatched junction bases numbered 5, after V lost 6 bases and J lost 6 bases. This CDR3 contains 11 residues. The CDR3 DNA sequence: TGCAGTGCGGCCACAGGGGTCGAGCAGTACTTC. Its protein is CSAATGVEQYF.

As for this clonotype: Just one base apart from a much larger clone, this may be a read error. V gene TRBV27 combines with J gene TRBJ1-6; D unclear. Germline CDR1 reads MNHEY; CDR2 reads SMNVEV (reference sequence). Trimming left V 7 bases short and J 2 bases short, with 15 bases between. The CDR3 length is 16 residues. The chain's CDR3 is CASTLSGSPYNSPLHF. CDR3 nucleotide sequence: TGTGCCAGCACATTAAGCGGGAGCCCCTATAATTCACCCCTCCACTTT.